These 28 T cell receptor beta chains originate from one sample sequenced in a study of T cells in women clearing cervical HPV infection. Using immunoSEQ multiplex PCR, the repertoire was profiled, and TCRdb retains in-frame clones only, with some absent. The sample table includes about 30,000 clones. Sequencing was performed on blood buffy coat. Receptor source: a woman aged 18 to 75 with a cervical HPV16 infection that either progressed to CIN3+ or cleared (not recorded which).

A remark on this clone: The observed sequence ends 3 residues before the CDR3 terminus, with the missing tail filled in from the germline J gene. This chain uses TRBV7-9 with TRBJ2-7, with D possibly TRBD1 on 6 matching bases. Trimming left V 5 bases short and J 3 bases short, with 17 bases between. The V gene's germline CDR1 is SEHNR and CDR2 FQNEAQ (reference sequence). The CDR3 has 15 residues. CDR3: CASSPQGSRGYEQYF. Partial CDR3 DNA: TGTGCCAGCAGCCCCCAAGGGAGCAGGGGCTACGAG. Using reference TRBV7-9 and TRBJ2-7 for the parts outside the CDR3, the full variable domain is DTGVSQNPRHKITKRGQNVTFRCDPISEHNRLYWYRQTLGQGPEFLTYFQNEAQLEKSRLLSDRFSAERPKGSFSTLEIQRTEQGDSAMYLCASSPQGSRGYEQYFGPGTRLTVT.

Comment on this clone: The read is 3 residues too short to cover the CDR3 end, so that end is filled in from the germline J gene. The chain couples TRBV7-8 to TRBJ1-1; 9 bases match TRBD1. The germline gives CDR1 SGHVS, CDR2 FQNEAQ. The junction had 5 bases not matched to a gene; V was cut back by 5 bases and J by 4 bases. The CDR3 spans 14 residues. The CDR3 bases that were read are TGTGCCAGCAGCCCACAGGGGGCGGGCACTGAA. It translates to CASSPQGAGTE. The full CDR3 sequence reads CASSPQGAGTEAFF. Using reference TRBV7-8 and TRBJ1-1 for the parts outside the CDR3, the full variable domain is GAGVSQSPRYKVAKRGQDVALRCDPISGHVSLFWYQQALGQGPEFLTYFQNEAQLDKSGLPSDRFFAERPEGSVSTLKIQRTQQEDSAVYLCASSPQGAGTEAFFGQGTRLTVV.

Concerning this clone itself: The CDR3 extends 3 residues past the end of the read, so its final part is completed from the germline J gene. The chain couples TRBV6-1 to TRBJ2-3; D possibly uses TRBD1 or TRBD2 (5 bases each). Germline CDR1 reads MNHNS; CDR2 reads SASEGT. Trimming left V 4 bases short and J 3 bases short, with 11 bases between. The CDR3 loop spans 14 amino acids. The CDR3 loop is CASSGGVWTDTQYF. Incomplete CDR3 DNA: TGTGCCAGCAGTGGAGGGGTCTGGACAGATACG.

The CDR3 protein is CASSLVAGELFF. The CDR3 DNA, read in part, is TGTGCCAGCAGCTTGGTCGCCGGGGAG. The genes are TRBV5-6 and TRBJ2-2, with D uncertain. The read falls 3 residues short of the CDR3 end, and the missing part is taken from the germline J gene. The CDR3 consists of 12 residues. Germline V lookup: CDR1 SGHDT, CDR2 YYEEEE. The V end was cut by 0 bases, the J end by 6 bases, with 3 bases between.

Comment on this clone: The sequence runs out 3 residues before the end of the CDR3; the remainder is reconstructed from the germline J gene. V and J are TRBV7-9 and TRBJ2-1; D remains unclear. The CDR3 has 13 amino acids. CDR1 and CDR2 (germline): SEHNR, FQNEAQ (reference sequence). Trimming took off 1 base at V and 4 bases at J, with 5 bases between the two ends. The DNA read from the CDR3 is TGTGCCAGCAGCTTAGTAGCTTACAATGAG. This gives the protein CASSLVAYNE. Given in full, the CDR3 is CASSLVAYNEQFF.

On this clone itself: Coverage ceases 3 residues before the CDR3 finishes, and the germline J gene fills in the end. The gene calls are TRBV5-1 and TRBJ1-6; 7 positions match TRBD1. V lost 5 bases to trimming and J lost 8 bases; unmatched junction nucleotides: 7. The CDR3 covers 14 residues. Germline assignment: CDR1 SGHRS and CDR2 YFSETQ. The chain's CDR3 is CASSSGGEYSPLHF. CDR3 DNA, as far as it was read: TGCGCCAGCAGTTCAGGGGGAGAATATTCACCC.

Comments on this clone: The read ends 3 residues before the CDR3 terminus; that terminus is restored from the germline J gene. The genes are TRBV5-6 and TRBJ2-5; 12 positions agree with TRBD1. V trimming: 4 bases; J trimming: 4 bases; junction bases outside the gene matches: 2. CDR3 length equals 14 residues. The germline V gene has CDR1 SGHDT and CDR2 YYEEEE. Incomplete CDR3 DNA: TGTGCCAGCAGCCTGGGACAGGGGGCAGAGACC. Its translation: CASSLGQGAET. From start to end, the CDR3 is CASSLGQGAETQYF.

Points on this clone: From the germline J gene comes the end of the CDR3, since the read stops 3 residues before it. This chain joins TRBV30 and TRBJ2-5; 12 positions match TRBD2. CDR1 and CDR2 (germline): GTSNPN, SVGIG (reference sequence). The CDR3 is 14 residues long. Germline trimming cut 2 bases from V and 5 bases from J; bases unmatched to any gene: 3. Incomplete CDR3 DNA: TGTGCCTGGAGTCATCTAGCGGGGGGGGAGACC. Translated: CAWSHLAGGET. The entire CDR3 reads CAWSHLAGGETQYF.

As to this clone: Read sequence stops 3 residues before the CDR3 end, and the germline J gene provides the missing end. V gene TRBV20-1 combines with J gene TRBJ1-1, with 8 positions matching TRBD1. V lost 6 bases and J lost 5; bases outside the gene matches: 5. Germline CDR1 DFQATT, CDR2 SNEGSKA (reference sequence). CDR3 length equals 12 residues. CDR3: CSAGQGGTEAFF. The DNA read from the CDR3 is TGCAGTGCAGGACAGGGAGGGACTGAA.

As to this clone: The DNA ends 3 residues before the CDR3 does, and the rest of the CDR3 is filled in from the germline J gene. The chain couples TRBV2 to TRBJ1-3, with a possible D match to TRBD1 (5 bases). The germline gives CDR1 SNHLY, CDR2 FYNNEI. Trimming removed 3 bases at V and 0 bases at J, with 15 bases between. This CDR3 has 17 amino acids. The covered CDR3 bases are TGTGCCAGCAGTGATTGGGTGCAGGGAACCTCTGGAAACACC. Its protein is CASSDWVQGTSGNT. The whole CDR3 sequence reads CASSDWVQGTSGNTIYF.

The CDR3 here is CASSEGTLATDTQYF. The covered CDR3 bases are TGTGCCAGCAGTGAAGGGACGCTAGCGACAGATACG. V usage is TRBV7-3 and J usage is TRBJ2-3; a weak D match, TRBD2 (6 bases). The DNA ends 3 residues before the CDR3 does, and the rest of the CDR3 is filled in from the germline J gene. The CDR3 length is 15 residues. The germline V gene encodes CDR1 SGHTA and CDR2 FQGTGA. V dropped 6 bases and J dropped 3 bases, with 16 bases sitting between them.

Details on this clone: The CDR3 goes on 3 residues after the read ends, and that part is filled in from the germline J gene. The chain uses TRBV29-1 and TRBJ2-2; 10 bases fit TRBD2. CDR3 size: 17 residues. Unmatched junction bases numbered 14, after V lost 7 bases and J lost 3 bases. The germline V gene encodes CDR1 SQVTM and CDR2 ANQGSEA. CDR3 region: CSAAMPGLARYTGELFF. The CDR3 bases that were read are TGCAGCGCTGCCATGCCGGGACTAGCGAGGTACACCGGGGAG.

A note on this clone: The read ends 3 residues early relative to the CDR3; the germline J gene fills the gap. Other DNA sequences in this sample translate to the same CDR3. V and J are TRBV2 and TRBJ2-3, with D perhaps matching TRBD2 (7 bases). V shed 4 bases and J shed 6 bases, with 8 bases lying between them. CDR1 SNHLY and CDR2 FYNNEI come from the germline V gene. The CDR3 covers 12 residues. CDR3 DNA (partial): TGTGCCAGCAGTGCGGGGGGCGATACG. Translation gives CASSAGGDT. The entire CDR3 protein is CASSAGGDTQYF.

With respect to this clone: The read falls 3 residues short of the CDR3 end, and the missing part is taken from the germline J gene. This chain joins TRBV30 and TRBJ2-7; tentative D call: TRBD1 (5 bases). Per germline, CDR1 GTSNPN and CDR2 SVGIG (reference sequence). V dropped 3 bases and J dropped 3 bases, with 12 bases sitting between them. CDR3 length equals 13 residues. CDR3 DNA, as far as it was read: TGTGCCTGGAGCACAGGCCGAGACTACGAG. It translates to CAWSTGRDYE. The complete CDR3 protein is CAWSTGRDYEQYF.

Notes on this clone: The CDR3 goes on 3 residues after the read ends, and that part is filled in from the germline J gene. J is TRBJ2-7 and V is TRBV12-3 or TRBV12-4, with 7 bases fitting TRBD1. This CDR3 region has 15 residues. Trimming cost V 6 bases and J 2 bases; bases outside gene matches: 10. The covered CDR3 bases are TGTGCCAGCAGCCTTAGATTAACAGGGGCCTACGAG. Translation: CASSLRLTGAYE. The whole CDR3 region reads CASSLRLTGAYEQYF.

About this clone: The read ends 3 residues shy of where the CDR3 ends; the end is completed using the germline J gene. The V call is TRBV6-1, the J call TRBJ1-2; D gene uncertain. Germline values: CDR1 MNHNS, CDR2 SASEGT. The CDR3 sequence is 13 residues long. The V and J ends lost 2 bases and 2 bases respectively, with 6 bases between them. CDR3 region: CASSENRNYGYTF. CDR3 DNA, as far as it was read: TGTGCCAGCAGTGAAAACAGAAACTATGGC.

Regarding this clone: The read ends 3 residues early relative to the CDR3; the germline J gene fills the gap. The chain employs TRBV5-1 and TRBJ2-5, with 11 nucleotides matching TRBD1. Trimming cost V 4 bases and J 4 bases; bases outside gene matches: 3. Germline V gene sequence: CDR1 SGHRS, CDR2 YFSETQ. This CDR3 spans 14 amino acids. The CDR3 reads CASSPGQGVETQYF. The part of the CDR3 DNA that was read is TGCGCCAGCAGCCCGGGACAGGGGGTAGAGACC.

A remark on this clone: The read ends 3 residues before the CDR3 terminus; that terminus is restored from the germline J gene. The V call is TRBV2, the J call TRBJ1-5, with TRBD1 as a possible D gene (5 bases). The CDR3 sequence is 16 residues long. Trimming shortened V by 1 base and J by 2 bases, and 12 bases separated the two germline ends. Germline V CDR1 and CDR2: SNHLY, FYNNEI. The sequenced CDR3 bases are TGTGCCAGCAGTGAAGAGGTCAGGGCGGGCAATCAGCCC. Amino acid sequence: CASSEEVRAGNQP. The full CDR3 protein reads CASSEEVRAGNQPQHF.

As regards this clone: The missing CDR3 end, 3 residues past where the read stops, is filled in from the germline J gene. V and J are TRBV18 and TRBJ2-7; a possible D gene is TRBD2 (5 bases). Germline CDR1 KGHSH, CDR2 LQKENI. The CDR3 extends over 14 amino acids. The ends were cut back, 3 bases at V and 2 bases at J, with 11 bases in the middle. CDR3 DNA, as far as it was read: TGTGCCAGCTCACCGGCAGAGGGTCCCTACGAG. Translating it yields CASSPAEGPYE. In full, the CDR3 reads CASSPAEGPYEQYF.

A word on this clone: The read is 3 residues too short to cover the CDR3 end, so that end is filled in from the germline J gene. J is TRBJ2-1 and V is TRBV20-1, with 8 nucleotides matching TRBD2. The germline V gene has CDR1 DFQATT and CDR2 SNEGSKA (reference sequence). This CDR3 has 13 residues. V trimming: 3 bases; J trimming: 5 bases; junction bases outside the gene matches: 3. The CDR3 here is CSARGRGDNEQFF. Incomplete CDR3 DNA: TGCAGTGCTAGGGGGCGGGGGGACAATGAG.

With regard to this clone: The read is 3 residues too short to cover the CDR3 end, so that end is filled in from the germline J gene. This chain links TRBV5-1 with TRBJ1-4; no clear D gene. The germline V gene encodes CDR1 SGHRS and CDR2 YFSETQ. The CDR3 loop spans 14 amino acids. Trimming took off 2 bases at V and 8 bases at J, with 13 bases between the two ends. Partial CDR3 DNA: TGCGCCAGCAGCTTCCCAGGAGGCGACGAAAAA. It yields the protein CASSFPGGDEK. The CDR3, in full, reads CASSFPGGDEKLFF.

On this clone: From the germline J gene comes the end of the CDR3, since the read stops 3 residues before it. The J gene is TRBJ2-1, the V gene TRBV7-2; the D is unclear. Per germline, CDR1 SGHTA and CDR2 FQGNSA. This CDR3 comprises 13 residues. V lost 2 bases, J lost 9 bases, and 11 bases lay in between. CDR3 DNA, as far as it was read: TGTGCCAGCAGCTTATTTCAGATTACTGAG. Translating it yields CASSLFQITE. The complete CDR3 reads CASSLFQITEQFF.

As for this clone: Coverage ceases 3 residues before the CDR3 finishes, and the germline J gene fills in the end. The rearrangement uses TRBV11-2 and TRBJ1-1, with TRBD1 matching 9 bases. Germline V gene data show CDR1 as SGHAT and CDR2 as FQNNGV. The CDR3 totals 15 residues. The ends lost 4 bases at V and 1 base at J; junction bases unmatched: 4. Incomplete CDR3 DNA: TGTGCCAGCAGCTCCGACAGGGGGGAGAACACTGAA. This sequence encodes CASSSDRGENTE. The CDR3 reads in full as CASSSDRGENTEAFF.

As concerns this clone: The read halts 3 residues ahead of the CDR3 end, with the missing end drawn from the germline J gene. This chain uses TRBV10-3 with TRBJ1-3; D unresolved. Trimming cost V 3 bases and J 2 bases, with 5 bases left between them. In germline, CDR1 is ENHRY, CDR2 SYGVKD. This CDR3 is 13 amino acids long. CDR3 DNA (partial): TGTGCCATCAGTGAAGCCCCTGGAAACACC. It specifies CAISEAPGNT. The complete CDR3 reads CAISEAPGNTIYF.

As for this clone: Read data end 3 residues before the CDR3 end; the end is taken from the germline J gene. The chain recombines TRBV19 with TRBJ1-3; D is ambiguous. Per germline, CDR1 LNHDA and CDR2 SQIVND (reference sequence). The CDR3 covers 11 residues. Trimming took 5 bases from V and 7 from J, leaving 6 bases between them. This CDR3 reads CASSLQNTIYF. Partial CDR3 DNA: TGTGCCAGTAGTCTACAGAACACC.

The sequenced part of the CDR3 DNA is TGCGCCAGCAGCTTGGATGGTCTAGCAGGATCAGATACG. This sequence encodes CASSLDGLAGSDT. The CDR3 reads in full as CASSLDGLAGSDTQYF. V is TRBV5-1 and J is TRBJ2-3; a possible D gene is TRBD2 (5 bases). The DNA ends 3 residues before the CDR3 does, and the rest of the CDR3 is filled in from the germline J gene. The V and J ends lost 0 bases and 4 bases respectively, with 15 bases between them. Looked up from germline, CDR1 is SGHRS and CDR2 is YFSETQ. The CDR3 runs 16 residues.

In the case of this clone: Read sequence stops 3 residues before the CDR3 end, and the germline J gene provides the missing end. The chain joins TRBV4-1 to TRBJ1-3, with 8 nucleotides matching TRBD1. The CDR3 extends over 18 amino acids. The ends lost 0 bases at V and 0 bases at J; junction bases unmatched: 7. The germline V gene has CDR1 MGHRA and CDR2 YSYEKL. CDR3 amino acids: CASSQDHPGQVSGNTIYF. The part of the CDR3 DNA that was read is TGCGCCAGCAGCCAAGATCATCCGGGACAGGTCTCTGGAAACACC.

In regard to this clone: The read is 3 residues too short to cover the CDR3 end, so that end is filled in from the germline J gene. The V gene is TRBV10-2, the J gene TRBJ2-7; no reliable D call. CDR1 WSHSY and CDR2 SAAADI come from the germline V gene. V dropped 6 bases and J dropped 3 bases, with 9 bases sitting between them. The CDR3 is 12 amino acids. The CDR3 loop reads CASSLVDYEQYF. Partial CDR3 DNA: TGCGCCAGCAGCCTCGTAGACTACGAG.